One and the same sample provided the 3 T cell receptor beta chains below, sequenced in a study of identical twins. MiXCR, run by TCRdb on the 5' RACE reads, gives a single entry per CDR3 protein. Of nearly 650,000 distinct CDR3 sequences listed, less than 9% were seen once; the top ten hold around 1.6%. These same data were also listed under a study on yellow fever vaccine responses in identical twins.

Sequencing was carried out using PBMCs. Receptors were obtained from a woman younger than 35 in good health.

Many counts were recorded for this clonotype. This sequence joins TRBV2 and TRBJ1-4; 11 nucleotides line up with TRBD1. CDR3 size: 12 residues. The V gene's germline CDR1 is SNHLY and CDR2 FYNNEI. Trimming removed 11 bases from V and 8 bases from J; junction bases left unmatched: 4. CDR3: CAGQGAEEKLFF. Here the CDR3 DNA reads TGTGCCGGACAGGGGGCCGAGGAAAAACTGTTTTTT.

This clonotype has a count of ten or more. The CDR3 is CASSTGQPNNEQFF. The DNA of the CDR3 is TGCGCCAGCAGCACGGGACAGCCGAACAATGAGCAGTTCTTC. The chain links TRBV5-1 to TRBJ2-1; 7 nucleotides align to TRBD1. The J segment lost 5 bases and the V segment lost 4 bases, leaving 6 bases of the junction unmatched. Germline V gene data show CDR1 as SGHRS and CDR2 as YFSETQ. CDR3 length: 14 residues.

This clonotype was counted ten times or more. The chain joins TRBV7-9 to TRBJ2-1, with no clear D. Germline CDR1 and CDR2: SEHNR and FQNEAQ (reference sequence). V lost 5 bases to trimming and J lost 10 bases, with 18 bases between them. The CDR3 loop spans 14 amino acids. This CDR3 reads CASSARRFEAEQFF. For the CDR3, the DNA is TGTGCCAGCAGCGCCCGACGGTTTGAGGCCGAGCAGTTCTTC. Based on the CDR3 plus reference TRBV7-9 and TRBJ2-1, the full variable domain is DTGVSQNPRHKITKRGQNVTFRCDPISEHNRLYWYRQTLGQGPEFLTYFQNEAQLEKSRLLSDRFSAERPKGSFSTLEIQRTEQGDSAMYLCASSARRFEAEQFFGPGTRLTVL.